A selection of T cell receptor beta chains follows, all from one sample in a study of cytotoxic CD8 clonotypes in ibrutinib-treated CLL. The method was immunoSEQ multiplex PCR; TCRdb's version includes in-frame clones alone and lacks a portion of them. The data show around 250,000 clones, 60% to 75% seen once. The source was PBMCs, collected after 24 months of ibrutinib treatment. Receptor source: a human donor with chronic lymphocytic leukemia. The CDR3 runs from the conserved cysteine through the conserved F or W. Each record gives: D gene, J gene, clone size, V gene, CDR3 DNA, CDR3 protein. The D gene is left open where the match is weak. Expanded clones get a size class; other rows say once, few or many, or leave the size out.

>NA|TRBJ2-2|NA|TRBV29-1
TGCAGCGTTCCTGACCCGACGAAGTATAGCGGGGAGCTGTTTTTT
CSVPDPTKYSGELFF
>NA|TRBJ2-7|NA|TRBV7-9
TGTGCCAGCAGCTTACCTGGGGGCCATAACAGTTCCTACGAGCAGTACTTC
CASSLPGGHNSSYEQYF
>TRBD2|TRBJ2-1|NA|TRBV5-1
TGCGCCAGCAGTCGCCCGGGGACTAGTATCGTCAATGAGCAGTTCTTC
CASSRPGTSIVNEQFF
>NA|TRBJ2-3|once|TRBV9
TGTGCCAGCAGCGTAGTTGGGGGAGACGGGACAGATACGCAGTATTTT
CASSVVGGDGTDTQYF
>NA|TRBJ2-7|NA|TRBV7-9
TGTGCCAGCAGCTCCGGGGGTTCCTACGAGCAGTACTTC
CASSSGGSYEQYF
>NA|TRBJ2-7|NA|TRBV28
TGTGCCAGCAGTTTCTCGGGAGAGGTGGGGTACGAGCAGTACTTC
CASSFSGEVGYEQYF
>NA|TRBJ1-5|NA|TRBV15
TGTGCCACCAGCAGAGTCGAGATCAGAAATAGCAATCAGCCCCAGCATTTT
CATSRVEIRNSNQPQHF
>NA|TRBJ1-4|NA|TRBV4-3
TGCGCCAGCAGCCAAGGCCTCTCGGGGAATGAAAAACTGTTTTTT
CASSQGLSGNEKLFF
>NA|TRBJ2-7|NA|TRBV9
TGTGCCAGCAGCGCGGACACGGACGAGCAGTACTTC
CASSADTDEQYF
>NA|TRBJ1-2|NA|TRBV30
TGTGCCTGGATGTGGGGGGGTGAAGGCTACACCTTC
CAWMWGGEGYTF
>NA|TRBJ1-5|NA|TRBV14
TGTGCCAGCAGCCAAGTATTGTCGGGGAGGCAGCCCCAGCATTTT
CASSQVLSGRQPQHF
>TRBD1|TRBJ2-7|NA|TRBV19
TGTGCCAGTAGCCAAGGACAGGGCTACGAGCAGTACTTC
CASSQGQGYEQYF
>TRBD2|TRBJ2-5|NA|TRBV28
TGTGCCAGCCTTAGCGGGAGGGCCCTGACCCAGTACTTC
CASLSGRALTQYF
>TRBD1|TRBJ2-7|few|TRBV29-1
TGCAGCGTTTATACAGGGGCCTACGAGCAGTACTTC
CSVYTGAYEQYF
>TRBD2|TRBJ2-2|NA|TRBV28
TGTGCCAGCAGTTTACGTCTAGCGGGAGTCGGCACCGGGGAGCTGTTTTTT
CASSLRLAGVGTGELFF
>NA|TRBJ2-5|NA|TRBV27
TGTGCCAGCAGTTTAACAGGGCTAGAGACCCAGTACTTC
CASSLTGLETQYF
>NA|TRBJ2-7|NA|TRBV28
TGTGCCAGCAGTTCCAGGGCGGGGCCCCTTACCTACGAGCAGTACTTC
CASSSRAGPLTYEQYF
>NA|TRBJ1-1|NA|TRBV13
TGTGCCAGCAGCGGGGGGGATAACACTGAAGCTTTCTTT
CASSGGDNTEAFF
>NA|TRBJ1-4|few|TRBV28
TGTGCCAGCACCTTTAATGAAAAACTGTTTTTT
CASTFNEKLFF
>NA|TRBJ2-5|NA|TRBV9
TGTGCCAGCAGCCAGCAACCGGGACTCGGGGAGACCCAGTACTTC
CASSQQPGLGETQYF
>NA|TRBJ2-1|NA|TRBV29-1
TGCAGCGCCCTACCCCGGATTACTCTTATGGGTGAGCAGTTCTTC
CSALPRITLMGEQFF
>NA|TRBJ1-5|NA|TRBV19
TGTGCCAGTACTACTCACCGGGACGCCTATAGCAATCAGCCCCAGCATTTT
CASTTHRDAYSNQPQHF
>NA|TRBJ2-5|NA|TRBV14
TGTGCCAGCAGCCAAGAGGGTGGTTTCGAGACCCAGTACTTC
CASSQEGGFETQYF
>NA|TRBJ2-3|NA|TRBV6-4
TGTGCCAGCAGAAATAGAGGAATGGCCACAGATACGCAGTATTTT
CASRNRGMATDTQYF
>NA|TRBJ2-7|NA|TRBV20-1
TGCAGTGGGACGGACTCCTACGAGCAGTACTTC
CSGTDSYEQYF
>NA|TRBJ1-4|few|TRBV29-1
TGCAGCGTCGCCGGTGTCCGGACAGAAGGAGAAAAACTGTTTTTT
CSVAGVRTEGEKLFF
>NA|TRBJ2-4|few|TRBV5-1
TGCGCCAGCAGCTTGGCCGGACAAGAAAAAAACATTCAGTACTTC
CASSLAGQEKNIQYF
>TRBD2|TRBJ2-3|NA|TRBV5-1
TGCGCCAGCAGCTTAATACTAGCGGGAGGTAGCACAGATACGCAGTATTTT
CASSLILAGGSTDTQYF
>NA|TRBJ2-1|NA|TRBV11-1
TGTGCCAGCAGCCCCGGCCGGGTGGGCTACGGCTACAATGAGCAGTTCTTC
CASSPGRVGYGYNEQFF
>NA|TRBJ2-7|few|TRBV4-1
TGCGCCAGCAGCTCGGCAGCTTTCTACGAGCAGTACTTC
CASSSAAFYEQYF
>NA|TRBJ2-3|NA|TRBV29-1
TGCAGCGTTGCTAGTACCCTCTCCGATACGCAGTATTTT
CSVASTLSDTQYF
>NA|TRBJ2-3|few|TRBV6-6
TGTGCCAGCAGTAGCGGACAAGCCACAGATACGCAGTATTTT
CASSSGQATDTQYF
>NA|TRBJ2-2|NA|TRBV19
TGTGCCAGTAGGGACAGCGCGAACACCGGGGAGCTGTTTTTT
CASRDSANTGELFF
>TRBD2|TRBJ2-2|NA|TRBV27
TGTGCCAGCAGTTTAGGCGGGGGCACCGGGGAGCTGTTTTTT
CASSLGGGTGELFF
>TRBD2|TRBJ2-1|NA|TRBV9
TGTGCCAGCAGCGGGACGGCTAGCGGGTTCAATGAGCAGTTCTTC
CASSGTASGFNEQFF
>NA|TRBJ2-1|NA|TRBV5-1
TGCGCCAGCAGCTTGAGTGGGACCCGCCTAGGTGAGCAGTTCTTC
CASSLSGTRLGEQFF
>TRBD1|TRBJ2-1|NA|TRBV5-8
TGTGCCAGCAGCGCAGGAACCGGGACAGGTCTAAATGAGCAGTTCTTC
CASSAGTGTGLNEQFF
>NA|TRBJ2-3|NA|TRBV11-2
TGTGCCAGCAGCCCCCGCGGGCGCACTGCCTTAACAGATACGCAGTATTTT
CASSPRGRTALTDTQYF
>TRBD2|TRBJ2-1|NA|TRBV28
TGTGCCAGCAGTTTTGGACTAGCGGGAGGGCCTCGAAGCAATGAGCAGTTCTTC
CASSFGLAGGPRSNEQFF
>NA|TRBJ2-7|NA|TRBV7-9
TGTGCCAGCAGCCCGGAGACTACTCCGGTTGGTGAGCAGTACTTC
CASSPETTPVGEQYF
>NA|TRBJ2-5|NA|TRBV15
TGTGCCACCAGCCGCTCCGGGACTTCGCAAGGGACCCAGTACTTC
CATSRSGTSQGTQYF
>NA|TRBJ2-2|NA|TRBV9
TGTGCCAGCAGCGTAGCCAGGGTAAGCACCGGGGAGCTGTTTTTT
CASSVARVSTGELFF